This TCR beta chain was recorded in a study of human T cells and chemical hapten exposure. The germline V gene encodes CDR1 LGHNA and CDR2 YSLEER. The CDR3 loop spans 16 amino acids. Germline trimming cut 6 bases from V and 6 bases from J; bases unmatched to any gene: 12. Time point given: patch test 1, 2 weeks after DPC sensitization. Treatment specified: therapeutic diphenylcyclopropenone sensitization with weekly scalp DPC. Unfractionated whole blood served as the source for total RNA extraction. TCRdb independently ran MiXCR on the RACE reads; one entry per CDR3 protein. The table has some 38,000 distinct CDR3 sequences, 5.5% to 8% seen once.

V usage is TRBV4-3 and J usage is TRBJ2-1, with 9 bases fitting TRBD2. Material: whole blood, obtained in connection with sensitization to the hapten diphenylcyclopropenone (DPC). The clonotype originates from a woman between 25 and 40 years old with alopecia areata. Some clones in this sample may be carry-over from other donors' samples. The CDR3 protein is CASSREEPSGANEQFF. The CDR3 DNA reads TGCGCCAGCAGTCGCGAGGAGCCTAGCGGGGCCAATGAGCAGTTCTTC.